This TCR beta chain was identified during a study of blood T cell repertoires in COVID-19. TCRdb's table, derived via immunoSEQ multiplex PCR, lists solely in-frame clones and lacks some. This sample has 150,000 to 200,000 clones, with roughly four fifths found just once. Germline V gives CDR1 MNHEY, CDR2 SVGAGI. The CDR3 is 14 residues long. V lost 6 bases and J lost 3, with 15 bases in between. The sample consisted of peripheral blood. The receptor comes from a human donor in a cohort sampled during active COVID-19. The J gene is TRBJ2-7, the V gene TRBV6-5; D ambiguous. Here the CDR3 reads CASRITTQGYEQYF. CDR3 nucleotides: TGTGCCAGCAGAATTACTACACAAGGCTACGAGCAGTACTTC.